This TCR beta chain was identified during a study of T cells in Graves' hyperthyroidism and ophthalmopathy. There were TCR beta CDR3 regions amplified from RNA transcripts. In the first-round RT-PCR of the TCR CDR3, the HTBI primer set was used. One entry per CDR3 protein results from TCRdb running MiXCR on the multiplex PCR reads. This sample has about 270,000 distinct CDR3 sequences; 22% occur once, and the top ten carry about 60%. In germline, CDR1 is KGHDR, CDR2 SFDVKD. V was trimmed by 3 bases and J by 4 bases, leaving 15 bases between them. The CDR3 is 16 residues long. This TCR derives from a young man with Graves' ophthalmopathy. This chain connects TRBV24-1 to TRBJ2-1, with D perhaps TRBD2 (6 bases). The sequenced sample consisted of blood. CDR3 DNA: TGTGCCACCAGTGATATGGTGGCGGGAACTTACAATGAGCAGTTCTTC. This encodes CATSDMVAGTYNEQFF.